This T cell receptor (beta chain) derives from a study of blood T cells in healthy people across ages (dated by TCRdb to the mid-2010s). For the study in its entirety: In model experiments, roughly one uniquely barcoded TCR beta cDNA molecule per two T cells was captured by template switching. To track age-related changes in TCR beta repertoire diversity, the study relied on deep sequencing normalized with unique cDNA molecular identifiers. The donors were divided into four age groups: young (average roughly 17 years), middle-aged (around 41), aged (roughly 60) and long-lived (82). Donors of different ages were randomly distributed across sequencing lanes to avoid experimental bias. Two additional independent replicas of 1 million unique cDNA reads from the same blood draw were analyzed for two donors (one aged 18 to 30 and one aged 80 or older).

The library was made by 5' RACE. Sequenced using an Illumina HiSeq 2500. A second PCR of roughly 6 to 11 cycles was run with a J-beta primer mix and a sample-barcoded 5' primer. A template-switch 5' adaptor carrying 12 random nucleotides introduced a unique molecular identifier onto each TCR beta cDNA molecule. Each sample yielded at least 3 million CDR3-containing paired-end reads. The Mint cDNA synthesis kit, primed by a TRBC-specific oligonucleotide, was used to synthesize first-strand cDNA from all RNA. After uracil-DNA glycosylase treatment, a first 18-cycle PCR used universal primers M1SS and BC2_uni_R on all cDNA. Regarding the original processing steps: Normalization of each sample was performed by random selection of 1 million high-quality reads, each carrying a distinct molecular identifier. Reads with shared molecular identifiers were discarded instead of being binned into consensus sequences. MiTCR, with a Q25 quality threshold and the strictest error-elimination algorithm, was used for CDR3 identification, clonotype clustering and error correction. Lower-bound total TCR beta diversity was estimated with a nonparametric unseen species model using Euler transformation. In TCRdb, the public reads were trimmed at Q25 with fastp and aligned with MiXCR, with productive beta chains retained. Each CDR3 protein appears once, grouped with its most common genes and DNA. The V and J calls were not made by the authors but by TCRdb's processing. The sample table contains 1.5 million to 1.9 million distinct CDR3 sequences; only one count was recorded for 40% to 45% of them. The top ten hold less than 5% of the sample.

Trimming removed 3 bases from V and 4 bases from J, leaving 15 bases between the germline ends. Per the germline V gene, SQVTM is the CDR1 and ANQGSEA is the CDR2. The CDR3 measures 14 amino acids from cysteine to phenylalanine. Only the CDR3 portion is preserved as DNA: 42 bases, with reading frame beginning at the first base. Systemically healthy Caucasian individuals from Russia, 39 in total and aged roughly 6 to 100 years, were included as donors. About 10 milliliters of peripheral blood were collected from each donor into EDTA-treated Vacutainer tubes. PBMCs were isolated by Ficoll-Paque density-gradient centrifugation, with at least 6 million obtained per sample. Total RNA, at least 6 micrograms per sample, was extracted from PBMCs with Trizol reagent. For every donor, flow cytometry on a PBMC aliquot measured the percentage of naive CD45RAhigh/CD27high T cells. A note on this clonotype: Its antigen is unknown. Base qualities are not at hand, and no much larger clone is one base apart.

The paper's findings and limits, for the study overall: Estimates of total diversity based on one million sequenced T cells were regarded as lower bounds and as underestimates. Because profiling used bulk unsorted PBMCs, naive and antigen-experienced compartments could not be compared conclusively. As age increased, observed TCR beta diversity per million T cells dropped in a roughly linear way, and a significant reduction was already evident by age around 41. Compared with the aged group, the long-lived group had more naive CD4+ T cells, fewer expanded clones and increased TCR diversity, suggesting age selection. Donor CMV infection status was unknown, potentially confounding age-related changes in expanded clonotypes. There was a strong correlation between observed TCR beta diversity and the percentage of naive T cells measured by flow cytometry.

This clonotype was obtained from a woman between 18 and 29 years old in good health. Sequenced material: blood. In this chain, TRBV29-1 is recombined with TRBJ1-1; too little of a D gene remains to name it. CDR3 sequence: CSVENRVSTTEAFF. The sequenced DNA is TGCAGCGTTGAGAATAGGGTCTCGACCACTGAAGCTTTCTTT.